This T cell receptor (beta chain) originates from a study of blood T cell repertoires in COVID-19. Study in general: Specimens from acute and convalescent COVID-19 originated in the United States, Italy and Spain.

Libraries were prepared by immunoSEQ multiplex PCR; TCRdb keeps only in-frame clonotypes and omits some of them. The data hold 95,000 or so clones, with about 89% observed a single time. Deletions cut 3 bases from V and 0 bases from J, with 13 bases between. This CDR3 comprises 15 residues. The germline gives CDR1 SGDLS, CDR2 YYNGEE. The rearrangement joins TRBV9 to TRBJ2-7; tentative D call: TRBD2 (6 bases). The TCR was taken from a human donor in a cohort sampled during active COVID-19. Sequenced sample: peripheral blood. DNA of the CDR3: TGTGCCAGCAGCGGAATGAGCGGGTACTCCTACGAGCAGTACTTC. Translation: CASSGMSGYSYEQYF.